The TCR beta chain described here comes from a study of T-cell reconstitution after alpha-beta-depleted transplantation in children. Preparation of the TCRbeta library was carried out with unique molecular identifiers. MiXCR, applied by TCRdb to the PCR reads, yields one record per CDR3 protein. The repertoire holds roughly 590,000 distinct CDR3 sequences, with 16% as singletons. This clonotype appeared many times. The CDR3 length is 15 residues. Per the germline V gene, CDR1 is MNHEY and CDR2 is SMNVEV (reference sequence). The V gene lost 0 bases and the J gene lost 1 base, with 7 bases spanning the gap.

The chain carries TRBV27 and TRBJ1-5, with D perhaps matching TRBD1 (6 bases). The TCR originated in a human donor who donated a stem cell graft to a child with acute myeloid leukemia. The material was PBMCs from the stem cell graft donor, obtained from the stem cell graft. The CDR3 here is CASSLSGQSNQPQHF. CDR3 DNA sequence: TGTGCCAGCAGTTTATCTGGACAGAGCAATCAGCCCCAGCATTTT.